Listed below are T cell receptor beta chains from one sample, sequenced in a study of early T cells in non-severe SARS-CoV-2 infection. TCRdb fed the 5' RACE reads into MiXCR, producing one record per CDR3 protein. The sample includes about 25,000 distinct CDR3 sequences, around 4.5% of them seen just once. Material: whole blood. These receptor sequences come from an adult who was a healthcare worker with PCR-confirmed SARS-CoV-2 infection or an uninfected control (not recorded which). Both conserved end residues are part of each CDR3. A D gene is named only where the DNA matches it firmly. The listing skips clone size in some rows; elsewhere it reads once, few, many or a size class.

V	length	size	D	J	DNA	CDR3
TRBV28	16	many	TRBD1	TRBJ2-1	TGTGCCAGCAGTTTCGCGGGACAGGGGGCCCGAAATGAGCAGTTCTTC	CASSFAGQGARNEQFF
TRBV7-6	15	NA	NA	TRBJ2-1	TGTGCCAGCAGCGTTAGCGGGACAGCGGATAATGAGCAGTTCTTC	CASSVSGTADNEQFF
TRBV2	14	many	NA	TRBJ1-2	TGTGCCAGCAGTTCGGACATCCCCGAGGATGGCTACACCTTC	CASSSDIPEDGYTF
TRBV11-3	13	many	NA	TRBJ1-1	TGTGCCAGCAGTTTTGAGGGGCTTACTGAAGCTTTCTTT	CASSFEGLTEAFF
TRBV11-3	17	many	TRBD2	TRBJ2-1	TGTGCCAGCAGCTTAGCTCGACTAGCGAGGTCCTACAATGAGCAGTTCTTC	CASSLARLARSYNEQFF
TRBV29-1	14	many	NA	TRBJ1-5	TGCAGCGTTAGTACAGGGATGAGTAATCAGCCCCAGCATTTT	CSVSTGMSNQPQHF
TRBV4-3	14	many	NA	TRBJ1-1	TGCGCCAGCAGCCAAGAAGTATTCGGATATGAAGTTTTCTTT	CASSQEVFGYEVFF
TRBV7-2	16	many	TRBD2	TRBJ2-1	TGTGCCAGCAGTAGCAGACTAGCGAAAAACTACAATGAGCAGTTCTTC	CASSSRLAKNYNEQFF
TRBV5-6	14	many	NA	TRBJ2-5	TGTGCCAGCAGCTTGCTCTCGAGTGGGGAGACCCAGTACTTC	CASSLLSSGETQYF
TRBV7-6	17	many	TRBD2	TRBJ2-3	TGTGCCAGCAGCTTAGGTAGAGGGCGGGAGGCCACAGATACGCAGTATTTT	CASSLGRGREATDTQYF
TRBV7-6	12	many	NA	TRBJ2-1	TGTGCCAGCAGCCCCTCTGGCCCCGAGCAGTTCTTC	CASSPSGPEQFF
TRBV20-1	17	many	TRBD1	TRBJ2-7	TGCAGTGCTTTATCGGACCCGGGACAGACAATTTCCTACGAGCAGTACTTC	CSALSDPGQTISYEQYF
TRBV4-1	15	many	TRBD1	TRBJ1-3	TGCGCCAGCAGCCAAGATGACAGGGATGGAAACACCATATATTTT	CASSQDDRDGNTIYF
TRBV20-1	13	many	TRBD1	TRBJ1-1	TGCAGTGCAAGGACAGGGGGGAGCACTGAAGCTTTCTTT	CSARTGGSTEAFF
TRBV28	15	many	TRBD1	TRBJ1-5	TGTGCCAGCAGCACTCCTCAGGGGGCGGATCAGCCCCAGCATTTT	CASSTPQGADQPQHF
TRBV28	15	few	TRBD1	TRBJ2-5	TGTGCCAGCAGGGGACAGGGGGCACACCAAGAGACCCAGTACTTC	CASRGQGAHQETQYF
TRBV5-6	13	NA	TRBD2	TRBJ2-5	TGTGCCAGCAGCCGGGAGGCATTTGGGACCCAGTACTTC	CASSREAFGTQYF
TRBV20-1	14	many	NA	TRBJ1-3	TGCAGTGCGCCGGGGGGGCCATCCGGAAACACCATATATTTT	CSAPGGPSGNTIYF
TRBV24-1	14	many	NA	TRBJ2-7	TGTGCCACCAGTCCGGCGGGGAACGGAAACGAGCAGTACTTC	CATSPAGNGNEQYF
TRBV9	16	few	NA	TRBJ2-5	TGTGCCAGCAGCGTCGGCAGACAGGCTATCCAAGAGACCCAGTACTTC	CASSVGRQAIQETQYF
TRBV25-1	14	many	TRBD1	TRBJ2-1	TGTGCCAGCAGAGAACAGGGGGCAGGCAATGAGCAGTTCTTC	CASREQGAGNEQFF
TRBV2	14	many	TRBD1	TRBJ1-2	TGTGCCAGTGAACGGGACAGCGGTGATTATGGCTACACCTTC	CASERDSGDYGYTF
TRBV7-6	13	many	NA	TRBJ2-1	TGTGCCAGCAGTTCGACAGACTACAATGAGCAGTTCTTC	CASSSTDYNEQFF
TRBV24-1	14	many	TRBD1	TRBJ1-2	TGTGCCACCAGTGAGGGACAGGGGACGAGAGGCTACACCTTC	CATSEGQGTRGYTF
TRBV20-1	16	many	NA	TRBJ2-7	TGCAGTGCTATACGCCCGGGAGCCAGGTATGCCTACGAGCAGTACTTC	CSAIRPGARYAYEQYF
TRBV10-3	19	few	TRBD2	TRBJ2-1	TGTGCCATCACCACCTCAACTCCAGCGGGAGTTTCTTCCGGGCGTGAGCAGTTCTTC	CAITTSTPAGVSSGREQFF
TRBV12-3/TRBV12-4	18	many	NA	TRBJ2-3	TGTGCCAGCGTTTCCACAAATCCGGACCTCGGGAGCACAGATACGCAGTATTTT	CASVSTNPDLGSTDTQYF
TRBV30	12	NA	NA	TRBJ1-1	TGTGCCGCATACCCGGGGAACACTGAAGCTTTCTTT	CAAYPGNTEAFF
TRBV30	15	many	NA	TRBJ1-4	TGTGCCTGGAGTACAAGCCGGGACCCCCGGGAAAAACTGTTTTTT	CAWSTSRDPREKLFF
TRBV20-1	12	many	NA	TRBJ1-2	TGCAGCACTTATGGGAGCCGCTATGGCTACACCTTC	CSTYGSRYGYTF
TRBV2	15	many	TRBD1	TRBJ1-6	TGTGCCAGCAGCTACACAGGGGTTGGTAACTCACCCCTCCACTTT	CASSYTGVGNSPLHF
TRBV20-1	13	NA	NA	TRBJ2-7	TGCAGTGTCCCGACGGTGTTCGGCTACGAGCAGTACTTC	CSVPTVFGYEQYF
TRBV6-5	16	many	TRBD2	TRBJ2-1	TGTGCCACTTCCCCGGGACTAGCGGGAGGGCCGCATGAGCAGTTCTTC	CATSPGLAGGPHEQFF
TRBV4-2	19	many	TRBD2	TRBJ2-4	TGTGCCAGCAGCCAAGCCCCCCCTCTAGCGGGAGTCGGTAAAAACATTCAGTACTTC	CASSQAPPLAGVGKNIQYF
TRBV29-1	14	many	TRBD2	TRBJ2-3	TGCAGCGTTGAGGTAGCGGGAGAGCAAGATACGCAGTATTTT	CSVEVAGEQDTQYF
TRBV6-5	16	many	NA	TRBJ2-1	TGTGCCAGCAGTTACTCATGGCGGGAAGGCTACAATGAGCAGTTCTTC	CASSYSWREGYNEQFF
TRBV24-1	15	many	NA	TRBJ2-7	TGTGCCACCAGTGCTGGCACCGACTACTCCTACGAGCAGTACTTC	CATSAGTDYSYEQYF
TRBV27	13	many	NA	TRBJ1-5	TGTGCCAGCAGCCAAGACAGACATCAGCCCCAGCATTTT	CASSQDRHQPQHF
TRBV12-3/TRBV12-4	15	many	NA	TRBJ2-2	TGTGCCAGCCTCCCCGGGGCCTCAAAAACCGGGGAGCTGTTTTTT	CASLPGASKTGELFF
TRBV15	15	many	NA	TRBJ2-5	TGTGCCACCAGCAGAGAAAGGTACACAGAAGAGACCCAGTACTTC	CATSRERYTEETQYF
TRBV6-2/TRBV6-3	14	NA	NA	TRBJ2-2	TGTGCCAGCAGCCGGACGGCAAACACCGGGGAGCTGTTTTTT	CASSRTANTGELFF
TRBV4-1	17	many	TRBD2	TRBJ2-7	TGCGCCAGCAGCCAAGAAGGTTGGGGACTAGCGGGAGGTGAGCAGTACTTC	CASSQEGWGLAGGEQYF
TRBV5-1	12	many	NA	TRBJ2-7	TGCGCCAGCACGGGACTCTCCTACGAGCAGTACTTC	CASTGLSYEQYF
TRBV10-3	14	many	NA	TRBJ1-5	TGTGCCATCAGTGAAGCAGGCCAGGATCAGCCCCAGCATTTT	CAISEAGQDQPQHF
TRBV7-2	15	many	NA	TRBJ1-4	TGTGCCAGCAGCTTATTAGGTCCAGCCTCGGGGGCACTGTTTTTT	CASSLLGPASGALFF
TRBV29-1	15	many	TRBD2	TRBJ2-1	TGCAGCGTTGAACTGGCCGGGAGGGGTAGAAATGAGCAGTTCTTC	CSVELAGRGRNEQFF
TRBV20-1	12	many	TRBD2	TRBJ2-1	TGCAGTGCGAGCGGGGGCTCGGGTGAGCAGTTCTTC	CSASGGSGEQFF
TRBV5-5	15	many	NA	TRBJ1-1	TGTGCCAGCAGCTTGGGTCAGTCCCCTAACCCTGAAGCTTTCTTT	CASSLGQSPNPEAFF
TRBV13	14	many	NA	TRBJ2-3	TGTGCCAGCAGCTTAGGTGGTAGCTGGGATACGCAGTATTTT	CASSLGGSWDTQYF
TRBV11-2	11	many	NA	TRBJ2-1	TGTGCCAGCAGCTACCACAATGAGCAGTTCTTC	CASSYHNEQFF
TRBV20-1	14	many	TRBD2	TRBJ2-1	TGCAGTGCTAGCGGTAGCGGGACCTACAATGAGCAGTTCTTC	CSASGSGTYNEQFF
TRBV20-1	15	many	NA	TRBJ2-1	TGCAGTGCTAAGCCCCCCTCCAGCTCCTACAATGAGCAGTTCTTC	CSAKPPSSSYNEQFF
TRBV7-3	12	many	TRBD1	TRBJ2-1	TGTGCCAGCAGCACCCGGACAGGGGCGCAGTTCTTC	CASSTRTGAQFF
TRBV20-1	17	many	TRBD2	TRBJ2-1	TGCAGTGCTAGAGATCGTACCCTAGCGGGCTCCTACAATGAGCAGTTCTTC	CSARDRTLAGSYNEQFF